The 20 T cell receptor beta chains listed next were all sequenced from one sample in a study of monozygotic twins with inflammatory bowel disease. TCRdb reprocessed the 5' RACE reads, keeping one entry per CDR3 protein, no DNA. This table holds 300,000 to 350,000 distinct CDR3 sequences. The specimen was blood. These receptors were taken from a human donor with ulcerative colitis or Crohn's disease, or a healthy co-twin of an affected twin (not recorded which).

The chain couples TRBV7-9 to TRBJ1-4; with no DNA, the TCRdb D assignment of TRBD1 cannot be verified. From germline, CDR1 is SEHNR and CDR2 FQNEAQ (reference sequence). The CDR3 is 15 amino acids. The CDR3 sequence: CASSPEGGPAEKLFF. The full variable domain, with the rest looked up from reference TRBV7-9 and TRBJ1-4, is DTGVSQNPRHKITKRGQNVTFRCDPISEHNRLYWYRQTLGQGPEFLTYFQNEAQLEKSRLLSDRFSAERPKGSFSTLEIQRTEQGDSAMYLCASSPEGGPAEKLFFGSGTQLSVL.

The J gene is TRBJ2-2, the V gene TRBV7-2; TCRdb's D call of TRBD1 is untestable without DNA. This CDR3 spans 17 amino acids. Germline-derived CDR1 and CDR2 are SGHTA and FQGNSA. This CDR3 reads CASSPRRDTVNTGELFF.

The V and J genes are TRBV12-3 or TRBV12-4 and TRBJ2-7; there is no DNA to check the TCRdb D call of TRBD1. The CDR3 totals 16 residues. The CDR3 spells CASSRSGQGIPYEQYF.

The chain is built from TRBV4-1 and TRBJ2-2; TCRdb's D gene call, TRBD2, goes unchecked for lack of DNA. This CDR3 comprises 17 residues. The V gene's germline CDR1 is MGHRA and CDR2 YSYEKL. CDR3 protein: CASSQGQPSGRHGELFF.

J is TRBJ2-1 and V is TRBV5-1; the D gene TCRdb calls, TRBD2, cannot be checked with no DNA. Germline lookup yields CDR1 SGHRS and CDR2 YFSETQ. This CDR3 has 17 residues. The CDR3 loop is CASSLDPPGAGGNEQFF. Full variable domain (outside the CDR3, taken from reference TRBV5-1 and TRBJ2-1): KAGVTQTPRYLIKTRGQQVTLSCSPISGHRSVSWYQQTPGQGLQFLFEYFSETQRNKGNFPGRFSGRQFSNSRSEMNVSTLELGDSALYLCASSLDPPGAGGNEQFFGPGTRLTVL.

The CDR3 sequence is CASSLIGVVRELFF. The chain combines TRBV2 with TRBJ2-2; TCRdb names TRBD1, which stays unverified in the absence of DNA. The CDR3 spans 14 residues. The germline V gene has CDR1 SNHLY and CDR2 FYNNEI.

CDR3 residues: CSVGPGVYEQYF. The genes are TRBV29-1 and TRBJ2-7; TCRdb calls TRBD1, which cannot be checked without DNA. The CDR3 has 12 residues. Germline loops: CDR1 SQVTM, CDR2 ANQGSEA.

The genes are TRBV7-8 and TRBJ2-7; TCRdb's D call, TRBD1, is unchecked because there is no DNA. Germline-derived CDR1 and CDR2 are SGHVS and FQNEAQ. This CDR3 is built from 16 residues. The CDR3: CASSPPPGTEIYEQYF.

The chain joins TRBV12-3 or TRBV12-4 to TRBJ2-1. The CDR3 contains 15 residues. This chain's CDR3 is CASSKDRASYNEQFF.

J is TRBJ2-2 and V is TRBV5-1. The CDR3 totals 16 residues. CDR1 is SGHRS and CDR2 is YFSETQ in the germline V gene. CDR3: CASSVPGIVNTGELFF.

The chain uses TRBV5-1 and TRBJ2-3; TCRdb's D call of TRBD2 is untestable without DNA. CDR1 and CDR2 from the germline V gene are SGHRS and YFSETQ. The CDR3 contains 16 residues. The CDR3 spells CASSLLSSGTADTQYF.

J is TRBJ1-6 and V is TRBV3-1. This CDR3 is built from 16 residues. The germline CDR1 and CDR2 sequences are LGHDT and YNNKEL (reference sequence). CDR3 amino acids: CASSQDQVRLGSPLHF.

The CDR3 sequence: CASSSTGIGGYTF. This chain joins TRBV12-3 or TRBV12-4 and TRBJ1-2; the D call of TRBD1 rests on TCRdb alone, since no DNA is present to check it. The length of the CDR3 is 13 residues.

J is TRBJ1-5 and V is TRBV28; TCRdb gives TRBD1 as the D gene, but with no DNA this cannot be confirmed. Germline assignment: CDR1 MDHEN and CDR2 SYDVKM. The CDR3 contains 15 residues. The CDR3 loop is CASSLHGQSFQPQHF.

The chain joins TRBV7-8 to TRBJ1-2; TCRdb's D call, TRBD1, is unchecked because there is no DNA. This CDR3 has 13 residues. Germline CDR1 SGHVS, CDR2 FQNEAQ. CDR3 residues: CASSSDNRAGYTF.

CDR3 in amino acids: CASSAGTGSGYTF. J is TRBJ1-2 and V is TRBV12-3 or TRBV12-4; TCRdb outputs TRBD1, but without DNA this stays unchecked. The CDR3 is 13 amino acids.

V and J are TRBV11-2 and TRBJ1-2. The CDR3 runs to 14 residues. CDR1 SGHAT and CDR2 FQNNGV come from the germline V gene. This CDR3 is CASSLDRFNYGYTF.

V usage is TRBV29-1 and J usage is TRBJ2-1. In germline, CDR1 is SQVTM, CDR2 ANQGSEA. The CDR3 extends over 11 amino acids. CDR3 loop: CSVIYYNEQFF.

The V and J genes are TRBV5-1 and TRBJ2-5; TCRdb indicates TRBD1, and absent DNA this call remains unverified. CDR3 length: 15 residues. Germline V gene data show CDR1 as SGHRS and CDR2 as YFSETQ. The CDR3 spells CASRDRGQMLETQYF. The full variable domain, completed using reference TRBV5-1 and TRBJ2-5, is KAGVTQTPRYLIKTRGQQVTLSCSPISGHRSVSWYQQTPGQGLQFLFEYFSETQRNKGNFPGRFSGRQFSNSRSEMNVSTLELGDSALYLCASRDRGQMLETQYFGPGTRLLVL.

CDR3 region: CASSLDSRGVSEKLFF. The V call is TRBV5-1, the J call TRBJ1-4. CDR1 and CDR2 from the germline V gene are SGHRS and YFSETQ. The CDR3 spans 16 residues.